This is a list of T cell receptor beta chains from one sample in a study of graft-versus-host responses after intestinal transplantation. TCRdb's copy holds only in-frame clones and misses some; the assay was immunoSEQ multiplex PCR. This sample has about 90,000 clones, with over 85% found just once. These receptors have no known antigen. The sequences come from unstimulated CD8+ T cells sorted from spleen or lymph node cells, collected before transplant. Receptor source: a human donor who was the organ donor for an intestinal transplant. The CDR3 runs from the conserved cysteine through the conserved F or W. Fields, in order: D gene, V gene, CDR3 protein. A D gene is named only where the DNA matches it firmly.

>.|TRBV5-5
CASSFGPGANVLTF
>TRBD2|TRBV20-1
CSGLADYEQYF
>TRBD2|TRBV27
CASSSGLESFYNEQFF
>.|TRBV6-1
CASSETGIYEQYF
>.|TRBV9
CASSAGSAGPQETQYF
>TRBD2|TRBV2
CASSGTRVYEQYF
>.|TRBV28
CASSPNSEGDTGELFF
>TRBD2|TRBV19
CASSDPGTRDEQYF
>TRBD2|TRBV11-2
CASSLDGGGTQYF
>TRBD2|TRBV16
CASSLAGGPNNEQFF
>TRBD1|TRBV28
CASSLWGTAANYGYTF
>.|TRBV6-4
CASSEWRASEDEQFF
>TRBD2|TRBV7-3
CASSPGLAGELFF
>TRBD1|TRBV2
CASRGQGAEQFF
>.|TRBV11-1
CASSSDSPHEQYF
>.|TRBV29-1
CSVGAGTAF
>TRBD1|TRBV11-2
CASRTGVSPLHF
>.|TRBV27
CASSGGSNYEQYF
>TRBD2|TRBV7-8
CASSCHRGGCYEQYF
>.|TRBV28
CASSLRVRAGYTF
>.|TRBV4-3
CASSQVVLLRDNEQFF
>TRBD1|TRBV4-2
CASSQEGTGAQGYTF
>TRBD1|TRBV7-9
CASSSDRVGEAFF
>.|TRBV27
CASSLSRLNEQFF
>TRBD2|TRBV27
CASSPPLGLAGGGGWFGEQFF
>.|TRBV7-9
CASSAGVILNYGYTF
>.|TRBV7-3
CASSLSGSSTDTQYF
>TRBD2|TRBV5-4
CASSLGLAGAAGELFF
>TRBD1|TRBV19
CASSLGTGTTDTQYF
>.|TRBV7-9
CASRAGSYEQYF
>TRBD2|TRBV6-1
CASDRSAGEGDTQYF
>.|TRBV6-1
CASSEYRGTYEQYF
>.|TRBV21-1
CASSKGAGDRSEAFF
>.|TRBV18
CASSKQTDSGANVLTF
>.|TRBV4-2
CASSQDPTGGSTGELFF